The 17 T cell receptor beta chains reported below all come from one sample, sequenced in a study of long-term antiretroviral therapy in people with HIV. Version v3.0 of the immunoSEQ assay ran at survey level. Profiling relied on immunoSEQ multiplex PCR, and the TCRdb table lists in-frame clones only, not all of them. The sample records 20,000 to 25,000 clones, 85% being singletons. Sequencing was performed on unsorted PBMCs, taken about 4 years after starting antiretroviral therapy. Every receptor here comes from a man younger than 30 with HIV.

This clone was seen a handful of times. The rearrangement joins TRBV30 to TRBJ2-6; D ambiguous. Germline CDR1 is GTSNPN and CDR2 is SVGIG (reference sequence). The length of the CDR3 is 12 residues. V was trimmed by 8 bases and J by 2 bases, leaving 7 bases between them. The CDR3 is CAGPTGANVLTF. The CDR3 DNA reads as TGTGCCGGTCCAACTGGGGCCAACGTCCTGACTTTC.

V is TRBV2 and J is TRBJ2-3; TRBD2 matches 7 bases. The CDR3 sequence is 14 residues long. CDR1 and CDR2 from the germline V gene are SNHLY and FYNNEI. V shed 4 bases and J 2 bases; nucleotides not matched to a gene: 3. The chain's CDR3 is CASSGAGVTDTQYF. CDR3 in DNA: TGTGCCAGCAGTGGGGCGGGGGTCACAGATACGCAGTATTTT.

In nucleotides, the CDR3 is TGTGCCAGCAGCCTAAGACAGACTAATTCACCCCTCCACTTT. Translated: CASSLRQTNSPLHF. This chain connects TRBV7-9 to TRBJ1-6; D might be TRBD1 (5 bases). The CDR3 sequence is 14 residues long. The V gene lost 5 bases and the J gene lost 6 bases, with 11 bases spanning the gap. Germline V gene data show CDR1 as SEHNR and CDR2 as FQNEAQ (reference sequence).

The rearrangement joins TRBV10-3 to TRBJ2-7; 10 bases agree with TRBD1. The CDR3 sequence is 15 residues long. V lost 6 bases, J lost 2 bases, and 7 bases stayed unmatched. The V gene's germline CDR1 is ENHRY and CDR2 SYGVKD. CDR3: CAISPAGTGAYEQYF. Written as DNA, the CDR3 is TGTGCCATCAGCCCCGCCGGGACAGGGGCCTACGAGCAGTACTTC.

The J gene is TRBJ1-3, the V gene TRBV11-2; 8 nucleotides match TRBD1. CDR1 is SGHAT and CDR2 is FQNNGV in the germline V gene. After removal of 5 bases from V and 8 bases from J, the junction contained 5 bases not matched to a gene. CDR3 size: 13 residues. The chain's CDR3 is CASSPGQGYTIYF. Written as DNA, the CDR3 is TGTGCCAGCAGCCCAGGACAGGGCTACACCATATATTTT.

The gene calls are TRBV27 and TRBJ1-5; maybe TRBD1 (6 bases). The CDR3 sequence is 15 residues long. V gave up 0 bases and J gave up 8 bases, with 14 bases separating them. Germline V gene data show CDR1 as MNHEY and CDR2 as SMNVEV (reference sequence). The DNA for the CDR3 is TGTGCCAGCAGTTTATCGTGGGGGTCAGGGGAGCCCCAGCATTTT. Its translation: CASSLSWGSGEPQHF.

CDR3 in DNA: TGTGCCAGCAGCTCCCCCCGGACAGGGTTTACGCAGTATTTT. Residues: CASSSPRTGFTQYF. The chain joins TRBV11-2 to TRBJ2-3; TRBD1 matches at 8 bases. Germline assignment: CDR1 SGHAT and CDR2 FQNNGV. This CDR3 has 14 amino acids. The ends lost 4 bases at V and 8 bases at J; junction bases unmatched: 8.

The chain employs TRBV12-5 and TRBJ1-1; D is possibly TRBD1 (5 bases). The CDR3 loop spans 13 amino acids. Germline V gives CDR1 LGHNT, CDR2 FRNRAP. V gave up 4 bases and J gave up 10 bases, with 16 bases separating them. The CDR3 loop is CASGSLGARRAFF. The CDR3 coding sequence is TGTGCTAGTGGTTCCCTTGGGGCCCGGAGAGCTTTCTTT.

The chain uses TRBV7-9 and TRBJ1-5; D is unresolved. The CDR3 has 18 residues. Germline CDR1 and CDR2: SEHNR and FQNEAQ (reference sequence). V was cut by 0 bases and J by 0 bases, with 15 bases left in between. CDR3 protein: CASSLAGAQSYSNQPQHF. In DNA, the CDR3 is TGTGCCAGCAGCTTAGCCGGAGCCCAATCATATAGCAATCAGCCCCAGCATTTT.

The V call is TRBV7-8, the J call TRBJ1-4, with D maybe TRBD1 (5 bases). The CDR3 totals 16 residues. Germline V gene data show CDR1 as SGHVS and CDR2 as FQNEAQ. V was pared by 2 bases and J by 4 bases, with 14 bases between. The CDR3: CASSLTFAQGNEKLFF. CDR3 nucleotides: TGTGCCAGCAGCTTAACTTTCGCGCAGGGTAATGAAAAACTGTTTTTT.

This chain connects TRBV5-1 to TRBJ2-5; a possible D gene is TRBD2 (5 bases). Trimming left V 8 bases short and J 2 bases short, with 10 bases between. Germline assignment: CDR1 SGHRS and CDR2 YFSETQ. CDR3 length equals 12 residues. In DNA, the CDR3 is TGCGCCAGTCGGACTGCTCAAGAGACCCAGTACTTC. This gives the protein CASRTAQETQYF.

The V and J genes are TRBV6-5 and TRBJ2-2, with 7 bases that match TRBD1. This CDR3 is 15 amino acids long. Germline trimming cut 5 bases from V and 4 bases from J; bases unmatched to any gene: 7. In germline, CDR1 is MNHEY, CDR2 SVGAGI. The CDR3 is CASSTDRAGTGELFF. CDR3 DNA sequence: TGTGCCAGCAGTACCGACAGGGCCGGCACCGGGGAGCTGTTTTTT.

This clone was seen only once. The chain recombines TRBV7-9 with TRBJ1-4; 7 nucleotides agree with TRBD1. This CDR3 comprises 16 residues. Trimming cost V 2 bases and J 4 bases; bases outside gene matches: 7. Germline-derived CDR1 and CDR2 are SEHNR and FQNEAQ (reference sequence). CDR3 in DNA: TGTGCCAGCAGCTTAACCCGACAGGGTAGTAATGAAAAACTGTTTTTT. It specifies CASSLTRQGSNEKLFF. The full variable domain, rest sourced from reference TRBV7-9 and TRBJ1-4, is DTGVSQNPRHKITKRGQNVTFRCDPISEHNRLYWYRQTLGQGPEFLTYFQNEAQLEKSRLLSDRFSAERPKGSFSTLEIQRTEQGDSAMYLCASSLTRQGSNEKLFFGSGTQLSVL.

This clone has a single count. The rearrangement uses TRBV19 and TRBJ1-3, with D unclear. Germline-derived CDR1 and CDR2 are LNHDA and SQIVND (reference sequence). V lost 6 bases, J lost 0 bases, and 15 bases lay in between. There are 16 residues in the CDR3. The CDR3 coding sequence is TGTGCCAGTAGGGACCCGGCGGACGGCTCTGGAAACACCATATATTTT. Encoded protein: CASRDPADGSGNTIYF. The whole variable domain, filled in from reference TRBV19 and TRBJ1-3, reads DGGITQSPKYLFRKEGQNVTLSCEQNLNHDAMYWYRQDPGQGLRLIYYSQIVNDFQKGDIAEGYSVSREKKESFPLTVTSAQKNPTAFYLCASRDPADGSGNTIYFGEGSWLTVV.

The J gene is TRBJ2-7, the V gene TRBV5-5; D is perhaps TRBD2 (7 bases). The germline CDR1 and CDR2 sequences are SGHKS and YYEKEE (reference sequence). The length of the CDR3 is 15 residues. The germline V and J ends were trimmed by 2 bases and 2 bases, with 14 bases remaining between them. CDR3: CASSFVGGPAYEQYF. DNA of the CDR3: TGTGCCAGCAGCTTTGTCGGGGGGCCAGCCTACGAGCAGTACTTC.

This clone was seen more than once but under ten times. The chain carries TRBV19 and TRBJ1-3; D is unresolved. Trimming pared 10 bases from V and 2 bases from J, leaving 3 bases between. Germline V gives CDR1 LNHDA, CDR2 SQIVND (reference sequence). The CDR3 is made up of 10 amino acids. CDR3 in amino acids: CAKTGNTIYF. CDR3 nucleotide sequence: TGTGCCAAGACTGGAAACACCATATATTTT.

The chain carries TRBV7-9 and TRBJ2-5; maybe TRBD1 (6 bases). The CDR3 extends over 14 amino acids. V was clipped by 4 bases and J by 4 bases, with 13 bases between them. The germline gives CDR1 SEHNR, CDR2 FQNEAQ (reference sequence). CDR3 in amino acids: CASSSLRGLETQYF. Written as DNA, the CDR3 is TGTGCCAGCAGCTCCCTCAGGGGTCTAGAGACCCAGTACTTC.